Listed here are 16 T cell receptor beta chains from one sample, sequenced in a study of blood T cells in healthy people across ages. Combining a sample-barcoded 5' primer with a J-beta primer mix, a second PCR ran for roughly 7 to 11 cycles. From the 5' RACE reads, TCRdb called clonotypes with MiXCR, one entry per CDR3 protein. The sample yields fewer than 950,000 distinct CDR3 sequences, roughly 53% seen once. Material: blood. The receptors were gathered from a man older than 75 in good health.

This clonotype has a handful of counts. The rearrangement joins TRBV20-1 to TRBJ2-7; 9 bases align to TRBD1. This CDR3 contains 13 residues. CDR1 is DFQATT, CDR2 SNEGSKA, per germline (reference sequence). The V gene end was trimmed by 6 bases and the J gene end by 7 bases; junction bases not matched to a gene: 10. CDR3 DNA: TGCAGTGCCCCTAGGACAGGGGCGAGGGAGCAGTACTTC. It codes for CSAPRTGAREQYF.

Concerning this clonotype: A much larger clone differs from this one at a single base, so this may be a read error. The rearrangement links TRBV29-1 to TRBJ2-5; the D gene is possibly TRBD2 (6 bases). The length of the CDR3 is 11 residues. V lost 7 bases, J lost 11 bases, and 17 bases lay in between. CDR1 and CDR2 (germline): SQVTM, ANQGSEA. DNA of the CDR3: TGCAGCGCTACGCGGGAAAATGAGCAGTACTTC. It encodes CSATRENEQYF.

The chain joins TRBV7-2 to TRBJ2-1; TRBD2 matches 10 bases. The germline V gene encodes CDR1 SGHTA and CDR2 FQGNSA. The trim removed 6 bases at V and 7 bases at J, leaving 21 bases unmatched. The CDR3 extends over 19 amino acids. CDR3 bases: TGTGCCAGCAGTGTATGGGGGAGAGTGGAAGCGGGAGGGGGTAATGAGCAGTTCTTC. Its translation: CASSVWGRVEAGGGNEQFF.

A few counts support this clonotype. The J gene is TRBJ2-3, the V gene TRBV5-1; D is perhaps TRBD2 (5 bases). CDR3 length: 11 amino acids. From germline, CDR1 is SGHRS and CDR2 YFSETQ. V shed 4 bases and J shed 8 bases, with 8 bases lying between them. The CDR3 nucleotides read TGCGCCAGCAGCGGGGAGAGTACGCAGTATTTT. Translated: CASSGESTQYF.

Concerning this clonotype: One end of the junction fails to match germline, which may point to a read error. This chain connects TRBV2 to TRBJ2-6; tentative D call: TRBD2 (6 bases). Germline V gene lookup returns CDR1 SNHLY and CDR2 FYNNEI. This CDR3 spans 14 amino acids. CDR3 in DNA: TGTGCCAGCACAAGGGCGGGCGGGGACAACGTCCTGACTTTC. Protein sequence: CASTRAGGDNVLTF.

This clonotype was detected only a few times. The CDR3, as DNA: TGTGCCAGCAGCCAAGGACAGGGGAGGTACGGCTACACCTTC. Translation: CASSQGQGRYGYTF. The gene calls are TRBV4-2 and TRBJ1-2, with 8 bases matching TRBD1. The germline gives CDR1 LGHNA, CDR2 YNFKEQ. The length of the CDR3 is 14 residues. Losses at the gene ends were 1 base for V and 8 bases for J; bases not matched to a gene: 6.

A few counts support this clonotype. The chain recombines TRBV20-1 with TRBJ1-4; 7 bases line up with TRBD1. V lost 5 bases to trimming and J lost 2 bases; unmatched junction nucleotides: 5. Germline V gives CDR1 DFQATT, CDR2 SNEGSKA (reference sequence). The CDR3 is made up of 14 amino acids. DNA for the CDR3: TGCAGTGCTGGGGTGACAGGGACTAATGAAAAACTGTTTTTT. It encodes CSAGVTGTNEKLFF.

The chain has TRBV20-1 and TRBJ2-3, with 11 nucleotides matching TRBD2. Germline loops: CDR1 DFQATT, CDR2 SNEGSKA (reference sequence). The CDR3 covers 16 residues. Trimming took 1 base from V and 0 from J; bases not matched to a gene: 3. The CDR3 DNA sequence: TGCAGTGCTAGAGTGGGACTAGCGGTGAGCACAGATACGCAGTATTTT. Translating gives CSARVGLAVSTDTQYF.

The rearrangement uses TRBV20-1 and TRBJ2-7; D is tentatively TRBD1 or TRBD2 (5 bases each). Between the trimmed V and J ends, which lost 8 bases and 0 bases, there was a span of 14 bases. In germline, CDR1 is DFQATT, CDR2 SNEGSKA (reference sequence). The CDR3 length is 13 residues. The CDR3 sequence: CSIRDASSYEQYF. The CDR3 DNA follows: TGCAGTATCCGGGACGCGAGCTCCTACGAGCAGTACTTC.

The CDR3 DNA follows: TGCAGCGTTGAAGAGGGCCAGTACGAGCAGTACTTC. Encoded protein: CSVEEGQYEQYF. V and J are TRBV29-1 and TRBJ2-7; D not certain. The CDR3 runs 12 residues. Trimming took off 0 bases at V and 4 bases at J, with 7 bases between the two ends. The germline gives CDR1 SQVTM, CDR2 ANQGSEA.

This chain joins TRBV7-2 and TRBJ1-4; 10 nucleotides align to TRBD1. This CDR3 has 13 amino acids. The ends lost 3 bases at V and 14 bases at J; junction bases unmatched: 6. CDR1 is SGHTA and CDR2 is FQGNSA in the germline V gene. CDR3 nucleotides: TGTGCCAGCAGCTTTTGGACAGGGGGAGGGCTGTTTTTT. It encodes CASSFWTGGGLFF.

The chain uses TRBV10-3 and TRBJ1-6; no reliable D call. CDR3 length: 15 amino acids. Trimming shortened V by 3 bases and J by 4 bases, and 10 bases separated the two germline ends. CDR1 is ENHRY, CDR2 SYGVKD, per germline. The CDR3 reads CAISDVRGYNSPLHF. The CDR3, as DNA: TGTGCCATCAGTGATGTCCGGGGATATAATTCACCCCTCCACTTT.

The V call is TRBV20-1, the J call TRBJ1-1, with unresolved D. V was clipped by 3 bases and J by 8 bases, with 7 bases between them. The CDR3 is made up of 10 amino acids. Germline CDR1 DFQATT, CDR2 SNEGSKA (reference sequence). CDR3 DNA: TGCAGTGCTAGTCGGGTGGAAGCTTTCTTT. Protein sequence: CSASRVEAFF.

The J gene is TRBJ2-4, the V gene TRBV2; a possible D gene is TRBD1 (6 bases). CDR1 and CDR2 from the germline V gene are SNHLY and FYNNEI. V lost 7 bases, J lost 6 bases, and 16 bases lay in between. This CDR3 has 14 amino acids. Written as DNA, the CDR3 is TGTGCCAGCAAGCGCCGGGACACTTCAAACATTCAGTACTTC. It translates to CASKRRDTSNIQYF.

This clonotype came up once. The chain recombines TRBV4-1 with TRBJ2-3; 10 bases agree with TRBD1. V shed 3 bases, J shed 14 bases, and the junction held 20 bases outside the gene matches. This CDR3 contains 17 residues. Germline assignment: CDR1 MGHRA and CDR2 YSYEKL. Written as DNA, the CDR3 is TGCGCCAGCAGCCAGAGGGACAGGGGCTCCCAAGGAAGATACGCGTATTTT. It specifies CASSQRDRGSQGRYAYF.

The V gene is TRBV27, the J gene TRBJ2-3; the match to TRBD2 covers 7 bases. V lost 2 bases, J lost 2 bases, and 7 bases stayed unmatched. Germline CDR1 reads MNHEY; CDR2 reads SMNVEV (reference sequence). CDR3 size: 16 residues. The CDR3 loop is CASSLQSGKYTDTQYF. The CDR3 DNA reads TGTGCCAGCAGTTTACAGAGCGGGAAGTACACAGATACGCAGTATTTT.